This T cell receptor beta chain was identified during a study of glioma-infiltrating T cells after dendritic cell vaccination. The V end was cut by 5 bases, the J end by 4 bases, with 14 bases between. The CDR3 is 14 amino acids. The V gene's germline CDR1 is SEHNR and CDR2 FQNEAQ (reference sequence). Up to about 2 ug genomic DNA was used for TCRB CDR3 amplification. The primer mix had 60 V beta and 13 J beta primers. Generated by immunoSEQ multiplex PCR, the TCRdb table keeps only in-frame clones and is missing some. The sample lists about 92,000 clones, approximately 84% occurring once. This receptor was identified in a human donor with glioblastoma. The V call is TRBV7-9, the J call TRBJ2-5; D unresolved. Sequenced material: blood, taken before dendritic cell vaccination. Written as DNA, the CDR3 is TGTGCCAGCAGCCTCCCTATTGGGCGAGAGACCCAGTACTTC. This codes for CASSLPIGRETQYF.